This TCR beta chain was sequenced during a study of T cells expressing NK-cell markers. About the research overall: Sorted CD3+CD56-NKG2C+, CD3+CD56+NKG2C- and CD3+CD56+NKG2C+ T cells were the source of the TCR beta repertoires. General study points: The study left the HCMV specificity of expanded NKG2C+ T cell clones unresolved. Researchers report these clonotypes also headed the CD3+CD56-NKG2C+ fraction in a few donors.

TCRdb reprocessed the 5' RACE reads and stores each CDR3 protein as one record, lacking DNA. The listing records 150,000 or so distinct CDR3 sequences. The CDR3 is 15 residues long. Per the germline V gene, CDR1 is SGHAT and CDR2 is FQNNGV. As regards this clonotype: The antigen is not known.

The chain links TRBV11-2 to TRBJ2-1; TCRdb outputs TRBD2, but without DNA this stays unchecked. The source is a woman in her forties or fifties in good health. Input material: blood T cells: a sorted CD56 or NKG2C T cell subset, CD4+ or CD8+ T cells, or bulk PBMC T cells (not recorded which). This CDR3 reads CASSLGAGVGDEQFF.